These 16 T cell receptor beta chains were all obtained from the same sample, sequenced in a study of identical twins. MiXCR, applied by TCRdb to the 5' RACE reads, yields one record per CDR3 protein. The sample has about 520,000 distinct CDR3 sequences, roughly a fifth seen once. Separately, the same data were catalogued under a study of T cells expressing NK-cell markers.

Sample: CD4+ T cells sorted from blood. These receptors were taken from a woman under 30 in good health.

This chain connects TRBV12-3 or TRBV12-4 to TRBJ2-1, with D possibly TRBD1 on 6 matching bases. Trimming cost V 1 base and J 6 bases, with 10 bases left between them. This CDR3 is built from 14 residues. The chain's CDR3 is CASSLVGAANEQFF. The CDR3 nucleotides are TGTGCCAGCAGTTTAGTGGGGGCCGCCAATGAGCAGTTCTTC.

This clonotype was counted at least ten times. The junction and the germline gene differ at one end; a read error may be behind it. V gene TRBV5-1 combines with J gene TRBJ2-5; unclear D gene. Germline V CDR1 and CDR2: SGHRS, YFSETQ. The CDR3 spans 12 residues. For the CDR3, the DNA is TGTGCCAGCAGTTTACTACAAGAGACCCAGTACTTC. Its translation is CASSLLQETQYF.

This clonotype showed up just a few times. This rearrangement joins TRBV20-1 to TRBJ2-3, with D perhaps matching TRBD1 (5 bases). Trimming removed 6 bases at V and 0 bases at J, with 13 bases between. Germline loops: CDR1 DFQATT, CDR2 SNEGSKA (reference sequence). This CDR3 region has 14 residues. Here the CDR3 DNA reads TGCAGTGCCACCCAGGGTACTAGCACAGATACGCAGTATTTT. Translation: CSATQGTSTDTQYF.

For the CDR3, the DNA is TGTGCCAGCTCACCGACCTACCTGACTAGCGGGAGTAATGAGCAGTACTTC. Its translation is CASSPTYLTSGSNEQYF. The genes are TRBV18 and TRBJ2-7, with 12 bases lining up with TRBD2. V trimming: 3 bases; J trimming: 7 bases; junction bases outside the gene matches: 13. The CDR3 contains 17 residues. In germline, CDR1 is KGHSH, CDR2 LQKENI.

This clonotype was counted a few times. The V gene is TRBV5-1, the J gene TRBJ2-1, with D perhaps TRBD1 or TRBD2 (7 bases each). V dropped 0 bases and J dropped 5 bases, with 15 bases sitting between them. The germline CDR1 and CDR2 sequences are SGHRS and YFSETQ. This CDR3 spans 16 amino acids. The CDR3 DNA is TGCGCCAGCAGCTTGGAAAGGGGAGGGGGCAACAATGAGCAGTTCTTC. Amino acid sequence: CASSLERGGGNNEQFF.

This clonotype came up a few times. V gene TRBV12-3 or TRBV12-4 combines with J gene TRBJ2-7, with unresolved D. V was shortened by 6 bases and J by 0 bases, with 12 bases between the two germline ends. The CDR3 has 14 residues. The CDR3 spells CASSSFGFSYEQYF. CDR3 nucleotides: TGTGCCAGCAGCTCCTTTGGGTTCTCCTACGAGCAGTACTTC.

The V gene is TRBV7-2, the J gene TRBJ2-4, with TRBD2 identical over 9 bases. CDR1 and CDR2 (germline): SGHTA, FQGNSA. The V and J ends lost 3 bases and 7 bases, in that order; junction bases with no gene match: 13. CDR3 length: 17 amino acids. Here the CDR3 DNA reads TGTGCCAGCAGCTTTCCTCTTAGCGGGAGCGATTCGAACATTCAGTACTTC. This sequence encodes CASSFPLSGSDSNIQYF.

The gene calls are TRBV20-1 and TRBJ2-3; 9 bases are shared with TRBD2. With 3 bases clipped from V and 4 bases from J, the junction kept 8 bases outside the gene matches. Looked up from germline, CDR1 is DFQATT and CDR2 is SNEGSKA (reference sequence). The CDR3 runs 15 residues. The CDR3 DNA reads TGCAGTGCTAGGGATAGCGGGAGTAGTCCAGATACGCAGTATTTT. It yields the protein CSARDSGSSPDTQYF.

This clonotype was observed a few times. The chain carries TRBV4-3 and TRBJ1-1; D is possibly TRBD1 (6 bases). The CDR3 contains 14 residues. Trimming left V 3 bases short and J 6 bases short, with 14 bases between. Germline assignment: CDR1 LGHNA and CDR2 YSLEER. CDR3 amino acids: CASSQNDRRAEAFF. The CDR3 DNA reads TGCGCCAGCAGCCAGAACGACAGGAGGGCTGAAGCTTTCTTT.

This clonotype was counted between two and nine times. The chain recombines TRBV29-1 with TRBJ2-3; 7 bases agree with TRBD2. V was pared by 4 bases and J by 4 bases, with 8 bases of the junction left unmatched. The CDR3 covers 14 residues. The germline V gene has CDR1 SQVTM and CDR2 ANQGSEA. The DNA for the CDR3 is TGCAGCGTTGCAGGGAGGGAGGCCTCAGATACGCAGTATTTT. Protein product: CSVAGREASDTQYF.

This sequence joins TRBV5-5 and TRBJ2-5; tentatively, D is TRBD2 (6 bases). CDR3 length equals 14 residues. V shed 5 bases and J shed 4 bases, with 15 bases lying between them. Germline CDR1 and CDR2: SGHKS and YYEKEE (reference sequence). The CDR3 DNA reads TGTGCCAGCAGGTTTTCCCCGGGACTAGAGACCCAGTACTTC. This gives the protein CASRFSPGLETQYF.

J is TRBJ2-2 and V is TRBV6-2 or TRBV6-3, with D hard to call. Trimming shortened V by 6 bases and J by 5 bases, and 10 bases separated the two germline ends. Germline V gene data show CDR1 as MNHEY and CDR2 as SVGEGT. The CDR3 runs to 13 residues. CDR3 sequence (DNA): TGTGCCAGCAGGTCTGTGGGGACCGGGGAGCTGTTTTTT. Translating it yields CASRSVGTGELFF.

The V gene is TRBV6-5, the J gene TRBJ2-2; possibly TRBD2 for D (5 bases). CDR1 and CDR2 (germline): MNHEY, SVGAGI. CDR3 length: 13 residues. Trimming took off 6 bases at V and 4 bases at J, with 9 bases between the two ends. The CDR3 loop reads CASSRTFTGELFF. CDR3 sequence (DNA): TGTGCCAGCAGCCGGACTTTCACCGGGGAGCTGTTTTTT.

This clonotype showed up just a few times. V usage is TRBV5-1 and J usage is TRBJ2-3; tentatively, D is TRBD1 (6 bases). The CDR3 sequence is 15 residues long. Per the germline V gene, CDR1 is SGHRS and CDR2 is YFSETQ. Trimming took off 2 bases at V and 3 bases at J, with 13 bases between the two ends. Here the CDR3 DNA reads TGCGCCAGCAGCTTTATTCCAGGGGTGACAGATACGCAGTATTTT. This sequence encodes CASSFIPGVTDTQYF.

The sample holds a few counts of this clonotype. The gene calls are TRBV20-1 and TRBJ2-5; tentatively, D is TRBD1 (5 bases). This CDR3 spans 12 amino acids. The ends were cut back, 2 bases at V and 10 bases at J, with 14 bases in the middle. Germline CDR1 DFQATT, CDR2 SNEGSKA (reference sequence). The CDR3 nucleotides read TGCAGTGCTAGAAGGGGTGTGGCAGACCAGTACTTC. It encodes CSARRGVADQYF.

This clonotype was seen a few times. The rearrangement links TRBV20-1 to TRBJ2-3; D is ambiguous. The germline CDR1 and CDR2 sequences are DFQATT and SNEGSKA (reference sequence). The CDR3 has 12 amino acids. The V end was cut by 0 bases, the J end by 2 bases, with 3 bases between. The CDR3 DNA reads TGCAGTGCTAGAGATGCCACAGATACGCAGTATTTT. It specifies CSARDATDTQYF.